Each of the 16 T cell receptor beta chains below was sequenced from the same sample in a study of cytomegalovirus exposure and HLA in healthy donors. 60 Vbeta and 13 Jbeta primers were used in PCR. Generated by immunoSEQ multiplex PCR, the TCRdb table keeps only in-frame clones and is missing some. The sample spans 30,000 to 45,000 clones; the ten largest clones claim more than 8%. Sequences were obtained from PBMCs. Receptor source: a man aged 35 to 55 in good health and CMV-seropositive.

This rearrangement joins TRBV2 to TRBJ1-2; D remains unclear. Trimming pared 6 bases from V and 4 bases from J, leaving 18 bases between. This CDR3 spans 15 amino acids. Germline V CDR1 and CDR2: SNHLY, FYNNEI. CDR3 coding DNA: TGTGCCAGCAGCCCCCAGGATACGTCGATCTATGGCTACACCTTC. It encodes CASSPQDTSIYGYTF.

V gene TRBV30 combines with J gene TRBJ1-3, with D perhaps TRBD1 (5 bases). Germline-derived CDR1 and CDR2 are GTSNPN and SVGIG (reference sequence). The ends were cut back, 4 bases at V and 4 bases at J, with 8 bases in the middle. This CDR3 has 12 residues. The CDR3 region has the DNA TGTGCCTGGACAGGGTCCGGAAACACCATATATTTT. Its protein product is CAWTGSGNTIYF.

The chain joins TRBV11-3 to TRBJ2-5; D possibly corresponds to TRBD2 (8 bases). The V gene's germline CDR1 is SGHNT and CDR2 YENEEA. This CDR3 comprises 16 residues. With 5 bases removed from V and 2 bases from J, the gap between germline ends came to 18 bases. CDR3 coding DNA: TGTGCCAGCAGCAAGGGACAGCGGGGGCATCAAGAGACCCAGTACTTC. Translated, it gives CASSKGQRGHQETQYF.

The chain joins TRBV12-5 to TRBJ2-1; TRBD1 might be the D (7 bases). This CDR3 comprises 13 residues. Germline V gene lookup returns CDR1 LGHNT and CDR2 FRNRAP. V was shortened by 6 bases and J by 10 bases, with 16 bases between the two germline ends. The CDR3 here is CASGQGRGREQFF. The DNA of the CDR3 is TGTGCTAGTGGACAGGGGCGGGGCCGCGAGCAGTTCTTC.

The rearrangement links TRBV7-2 to TRBJ2-1, with 12 bases aligning to TRBD1. The CDR3 has 18 residues. The V gene end was trimmed by 1 base and the J gene end by 3 bases; junction bases not matched to a gene: 7. Germline V CDR1 and CDR2: SGHTA, FQGNSA. This CDR3 is CASSLGGWDRGLYNEQFF. CDR3 sequence (DNA): TGTGCCAGCAGCTTAGGGGGCTGGGACAGGGGGCTCTACAATGAGCAGTTCTTC.

The rearrangement links TRBV19 to TRBJ2-2, with D possibly matching TRBD2 (6 bases). This CDR3 has 17 amino acids. V lost 4 bases to trimming and J lost 5 bases, with 20 bases between them. Germline V gives CDR1 LNHDA, CDR2 SQIVND (reference sequence). CDR3 DNA: TGTGCCAGTAGTAGGCCGGGACTCGCTGCGGGGACCGGGGAGCTGTTTTTT. It specifies CASSRPGLAAGTGELFF.

The CDR3 DNA reads as TGCGCCAGCAGCCAACTCCGGGACTCCTCCTACGAGCAGTACTTC. Its translation is CASSQLRDSSYEQYF. The V call is TRBV4-1, the J call TRBJ2-7; D is possibly TRBD2 (6 bases). V lost 2 bases, J lost 0 bases, and 11 bases lay in between. This CDR3 is built from 15 residues. The germline V gene encodes CDR1 MGHRA and CDR2 YSYEKL.

The V call is TRBV5-5, the J call TRBJ1-1, with D perhaps TRBD1 (6 bases). Per the germline V gene, CDR1 is SGHKS and CDR2 is YYEKEE (reference sequence). There are 13 residues in the CDR3. Trimming left V 0 bases short and J 7 bases short, with 10 bases between. DNA for the CDR3: TGTGCCAGCAGCTTGGAGGGGGTGAGTGAAGCTTTCTTT. This codes for CASSLEGVSEAFF.

V usage is TRBV11-2 and J usage is TRBJ2-7; TRBD2 is a possible D gene (6 bases). Germline V gene sequence: CDR1 SGHAT, CDR2 FQNNGV. The CDR3 extends over 14 amino acids. V was shortened by 7 bases and J by 2 bases, with 15 bases between the two germline ends. CDR3 in amino acids: CASTSGTPPYEQYF. In DNA form, the CDR3 reads TGTGCCAGCACCTCGGGGACTCCACCCTACGAGCAGTACTTC.

The rearrangement uses TRBV6-4 and TRBJ2-1; possibly TRBD2 for D (6 bases). Germline V CDR1 and CDR2: MRHNA, SNTAGT. The ends were cut back, 3 bases at V and 14 bases at J, with 17 bases in the middle. The CDR3 is made up of 13 amino acids. The CDR3 region is CASSESSGPPKFF. The CDR3 DNA follows: TGTGCCAGCAGTGAGTCGAGCGGGCCCCCAAAGTTCTTC.

This sequence joins TRBV5-8 and TRBJ2-7, with D maybe TRBD2 (6 bases). Trimming left V 4 bases short and J 11 bases short, with 13 bases between. Germline V gene data show CDR1 as SGHTS and CDR2 as YDEGEE. CDR3 length: 11 amino acids. The CDR3 coding sequence is TGTGCCAGCAGCCTCGAGACGGGGGAGTACTTC. Protein product: CASSLETGEYF.

The chain employs TRBV6-1 and TRBJ2-7, with TRBD1 matching 8 bases. Germline CDR1 and CDR2: MNHNS and SASEGT. V lost 0 bases and J lost 12; bases outside the gene matches: 10. The CDR3 totals 14 residues. The CDR3 DNA sequence: TGTGCCAGCAGTGAAGCGCTCCGGGACAGGTGGCGGTACTTC. This sequence encodes CASSEALRDRWRYF.

The chain carries TRBV10-1 and TRBJ1-1, with 9 bases aligning to TRBD1. This CDR3 spans 16 amino acids. Germline V gene lookup returns CDR1 WNHNN and CDR2 SYGVQD (reference sequence). J lost 2 bases, V lost 4 bases, and 8 bases had no gene match. For the CDR3, the DNA is TGCGCCAGCAGTGGAAGGACAGGGGCGTCTAACACTGAAGCTTTCTTT. Its translation is CASSGRTGASNTEAFF.

J is TRBJ2-1 and V is TRBV7-3; TRBD2 matches 13 bases. The CDR3 length is 14 residues. With 5 bases clipped from V and 10 bases from J, the junction kept 5 bases outside the gene matches. The germline V gene has CDR1 SGHTA and CDR2 FQGTGA. The CDR3 coding sequence is TGTGCCAGCAGCCCCGGACTAGCGGGAGAAGAGCAGTTCTTC. Protein: CASSPGLAGEEQFF.

This CDR3 reads CASSPRLGMLYEQFF. The CDR3 DNA follows: TGTGCCAGCAGCCCCCGACTAGGTATGCTCTATGAGCAGTTCTTC. The chain couples TRBV13 to TRBJ2-1, with D possibly being TRBD2 (6 bases). Trimming shortened V by 5 bases and J by 8 bases, and 19 bases separated the two germline ends. The CDR3 extends over 15 amino acids. Germline lookup yields CDR1 PRHDT and CDR2 FYEKMQ (reference sequence). The variable domain in full, completed from reference TRBV13 and TRBJ2-1, reads AAGVIQSPRHLIKEKRETATLKCYPIPRHDTVYWYQQGPGQDPQFLISFYEKMQSDKGSIPDRFSAQQFSDYHSELNMSSLELGDSALYFCASSPRLGMLYEQFFGPGTRLTVL.

V usage is TRBV25-1 and J usage is TRBJ1-4; 7 bases line up with TRBD1. This CDR3 is 13 amino acids long. The trim removed 10 bases at V and 4 bases at J, leaving 6 bases unmatched. Looked up from germline, CDR1 is MGHDK and CDR2 is SYGVNS. The CDR3 bases are TGTGCCACCAGGGGGGAGGTTAATGAAAAACTGTTTTTT. Its protein product is CATRGEVNEKLFF.